The clone carrying this T cell receptor beta chain was recorded a few times. Its antigen is undetermined. Each donor had ten milliliters of peripheral blood drawn. Total RNA extraction produced at least 5 micrograms (per sample) for the study. These data are taken from a study of blood T cells in healthy people across ages. Study observations and caveats: The recorded TCR beta diversity per million T cells decreased in a roughly linear manner with age.

The second PCR ran about 6 to 12 cycles with a sample-barcoded 5' primer and J-beta primers. MiXCR, applied by TCRdb to the 5' RACE reads, yields one record per CDR3 protein. The sample shows about 1.5 million distinct CDR3 sequences, 40% to 50% of them seen only once. Germline trimming cut 4 bases from V and 1 base from J; bases unmatched to any gene: 3. The CDR3 extends over 14 amino acids. The V gene's germline CDR1 is MNHEY and CDR2 SMNVEV (reference sequence). The chain is built from TRBV27 and TRBJ1-1, with 7 positions matching TRBD1. The sample taken for sequencing was blood. The clonotype originates from a woman under 30 in good health. The CDR3 region is CASSSGQQNTEAFF. For the CDR3, the DNA is TGTGCCAGCAGTTCGGGACAGCAGAACACTGAAGCTTTCTTT.